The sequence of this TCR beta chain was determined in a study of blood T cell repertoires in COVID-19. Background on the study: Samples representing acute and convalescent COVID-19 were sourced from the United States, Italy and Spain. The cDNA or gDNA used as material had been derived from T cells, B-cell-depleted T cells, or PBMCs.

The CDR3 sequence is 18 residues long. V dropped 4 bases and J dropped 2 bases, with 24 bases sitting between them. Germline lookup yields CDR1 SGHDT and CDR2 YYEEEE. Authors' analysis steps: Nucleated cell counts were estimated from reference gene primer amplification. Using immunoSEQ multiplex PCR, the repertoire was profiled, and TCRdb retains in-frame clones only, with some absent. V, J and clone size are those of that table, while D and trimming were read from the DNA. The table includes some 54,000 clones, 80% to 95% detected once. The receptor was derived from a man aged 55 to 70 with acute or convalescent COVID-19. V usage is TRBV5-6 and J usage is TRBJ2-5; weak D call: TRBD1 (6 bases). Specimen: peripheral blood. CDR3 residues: CASSLLGPKTGGQETQYF. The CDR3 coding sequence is TGTGCCAGCAGCCTCTTAGGGCCTAAGACAGGCGGGCAAGAGACCCAGTACTTC. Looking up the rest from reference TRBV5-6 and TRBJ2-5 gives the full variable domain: DAGVTQSPTHLIKTRGQQVTLRCSPKSGHDTVSWYQQALGQGPQFIFQYYEEEERQRGNFPDRFSGHQFPNYSSELNVNALLLGDSALYLCASSLLGPKTGGQETQYFGPGTRLLVL.